The sample holds many counts of the clone carrying this T cell receptor (beta chain). The sample is drawn from a study of early T cells in non-severe SARS-CoV-2 infection. V lost 5 bases and J lost 5; bases outside the gene matches: 6. This CDR3 has 14 amino acids. Germline V gene sequence: CDR1 SQVTM, CDR2 ANQGSEA. TCRdb re-called the 5' RACE reads through MiXCR, storing one row per CDR3 protein. This sample yields around 33,000 distinct CDR3 sequences, of which around 7% are seen a single time; just over 4% belongs to the top ten. The sample taken for sequencing was whole blood. The TCR was taken from an adult who was a healthcare worker with PCR-confirmed SARS-CoV-2 infection or an uninfected control (not recorded which). J is TRBJ2-3 and V is TRBV29-1; 11 bases align to TRBD2. In DNA form, the CDR3 reads TGCAGCGTTTTAGCGGGAGGGGCACGAGATACGCAGTATTTT. Its protein product is CSVLAGGARDTQYF.